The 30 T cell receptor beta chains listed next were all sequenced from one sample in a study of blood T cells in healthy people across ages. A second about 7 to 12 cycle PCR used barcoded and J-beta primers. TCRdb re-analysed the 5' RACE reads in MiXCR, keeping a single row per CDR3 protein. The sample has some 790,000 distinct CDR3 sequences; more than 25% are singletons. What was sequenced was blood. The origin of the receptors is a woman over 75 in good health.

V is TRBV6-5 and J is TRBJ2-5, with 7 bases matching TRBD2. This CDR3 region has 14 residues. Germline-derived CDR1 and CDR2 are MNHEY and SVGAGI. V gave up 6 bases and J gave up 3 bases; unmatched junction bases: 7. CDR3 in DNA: TGTGCCAGCAGCAAGGTTCGGGGGGAAGAGACCCAGTACTTC. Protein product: CASSKVRGEETQYF.

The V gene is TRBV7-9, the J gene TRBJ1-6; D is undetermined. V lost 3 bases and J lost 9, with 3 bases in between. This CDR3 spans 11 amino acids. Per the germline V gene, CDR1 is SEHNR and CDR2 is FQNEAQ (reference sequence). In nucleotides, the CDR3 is TGTGCCAGCAGCTTTGGTTCACCCCTCCACTTT. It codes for CASSFGSPLHF.

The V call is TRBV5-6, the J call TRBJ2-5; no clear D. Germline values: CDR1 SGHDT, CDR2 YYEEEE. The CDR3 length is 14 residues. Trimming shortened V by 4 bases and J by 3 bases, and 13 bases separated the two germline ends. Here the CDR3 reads CASSGPLGKETQYF. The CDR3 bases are TGTGCCAGCAGCGGCCCTCTTGGAAAAGAGACCCAGTACTTC.

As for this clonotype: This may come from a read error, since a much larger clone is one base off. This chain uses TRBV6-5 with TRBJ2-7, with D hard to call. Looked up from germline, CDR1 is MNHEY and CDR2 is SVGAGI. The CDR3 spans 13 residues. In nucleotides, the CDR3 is TGTGCCAACAGTTACCCTGAAGGGTTTGAGCAGTACTTC. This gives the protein CANSYPEGFEQYF.

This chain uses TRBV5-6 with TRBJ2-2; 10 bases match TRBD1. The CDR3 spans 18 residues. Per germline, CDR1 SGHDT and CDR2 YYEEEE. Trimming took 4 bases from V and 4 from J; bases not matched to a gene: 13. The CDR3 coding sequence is TGTGCCAGCAGCAACCCGGGACAGGGGATATTGTTCACCGGGGAGCTGTTTTTT. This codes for CASSNPGQGILFTGELFF.

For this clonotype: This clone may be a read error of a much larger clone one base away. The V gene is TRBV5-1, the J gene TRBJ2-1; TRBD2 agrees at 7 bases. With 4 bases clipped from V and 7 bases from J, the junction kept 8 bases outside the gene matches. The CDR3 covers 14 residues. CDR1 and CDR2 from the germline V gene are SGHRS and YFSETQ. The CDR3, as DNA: TGCGCCAGCAGCACCGAGGCTAGCGGAAATGAGCAGTTCTTC. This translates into CASSTEASGNEQFF.

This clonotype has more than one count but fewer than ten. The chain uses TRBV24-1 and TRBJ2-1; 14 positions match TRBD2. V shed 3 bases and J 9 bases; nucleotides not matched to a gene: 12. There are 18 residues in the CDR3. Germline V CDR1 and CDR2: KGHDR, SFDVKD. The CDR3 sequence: CATSDPGLAGGITGEQFF. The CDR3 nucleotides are TGTGCCACCAGTGATCCCGGACTAGCGGGGGGCATTACAGGTGAGCAGTTCTTC.

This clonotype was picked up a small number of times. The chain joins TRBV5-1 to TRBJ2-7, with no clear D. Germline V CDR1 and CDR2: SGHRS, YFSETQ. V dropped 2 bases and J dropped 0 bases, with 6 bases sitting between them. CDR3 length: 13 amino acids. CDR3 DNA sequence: TGCGCCAGCAGCTTCACTTCCTCCTACGAGCAGTACTTC. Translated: CASSFTSSYEQYF.

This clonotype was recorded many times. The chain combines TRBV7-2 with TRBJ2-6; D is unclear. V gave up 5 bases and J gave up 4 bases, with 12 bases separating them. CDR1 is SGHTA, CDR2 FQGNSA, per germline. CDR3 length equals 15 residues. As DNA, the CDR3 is TGTGCCAGCAGCGAAGTCTTGACCGGGGCCAACGTCCTGACTTTC. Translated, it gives CASSEVLTGANVLTF.

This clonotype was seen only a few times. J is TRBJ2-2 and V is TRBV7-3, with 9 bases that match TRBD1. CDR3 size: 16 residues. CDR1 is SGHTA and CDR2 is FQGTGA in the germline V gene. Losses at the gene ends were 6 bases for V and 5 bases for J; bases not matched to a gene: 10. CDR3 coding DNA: TGTGCCAGCAGAAAAAGGCGGGACAGGGAAACCGGGGAGCTGTTTTTT. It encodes CASRKRRDRETGELFF.

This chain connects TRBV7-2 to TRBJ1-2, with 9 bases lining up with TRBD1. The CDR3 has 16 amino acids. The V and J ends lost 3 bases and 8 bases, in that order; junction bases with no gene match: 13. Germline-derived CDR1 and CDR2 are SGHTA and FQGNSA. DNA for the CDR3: TGTGCCAGCAGCTTTCCATGGGGACAGGGAGTAAAGGGCTACACCTTC. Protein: CASSFPWGQGVKGYTF. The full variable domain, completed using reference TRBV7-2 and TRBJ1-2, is GAGVSQSPSNKVTEKGKDVELRCDPISGHTALYWYRQSLGQGLEFLIYFQGNSAPDKSGLPSDRFSAERTGGSVSTLTIQRTQQEDSAVYLCASSFPWGQGVKGYTFGSGTRLTVV.

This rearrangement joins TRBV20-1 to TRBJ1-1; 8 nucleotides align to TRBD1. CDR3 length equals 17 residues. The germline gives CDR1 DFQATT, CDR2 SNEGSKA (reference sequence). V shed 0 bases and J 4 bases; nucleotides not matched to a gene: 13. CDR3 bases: TGCAGTGCTAGAGATTGGGACAGGACGAGGGGAGGCACTGAAGCTTTCTTT. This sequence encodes CSARDWDRTRGGTEAFF.

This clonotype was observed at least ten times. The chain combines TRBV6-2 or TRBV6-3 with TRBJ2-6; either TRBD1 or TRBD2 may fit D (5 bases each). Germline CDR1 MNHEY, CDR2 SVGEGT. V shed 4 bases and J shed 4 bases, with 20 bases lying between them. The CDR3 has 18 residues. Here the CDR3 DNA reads TGTGCCAGCAGTTCCCTGGGACGACGCCCTTCCGGGGCCAACGTCCTGACTTTC. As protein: CASSSLGRRPSGANVLTF.

The CDR3 DNA sequence: TGTGCCAGCAGTTGTTATAAAGGGACGTACGAGCAGTACTTC. Protein sequence: CASSCYKGTYEQYF. V usage is TRBV7-2 and J usage is TRBJ2-4; possibly TRBD1 or TRBD2 for D (5 bases each). The J call may be faulty, since TRBJ2-7 better matches the DNA end. This CDR3 region has 14 residues. Germline V gene sequence: CDR1 SGHTA, CDR2 FQGNSA.

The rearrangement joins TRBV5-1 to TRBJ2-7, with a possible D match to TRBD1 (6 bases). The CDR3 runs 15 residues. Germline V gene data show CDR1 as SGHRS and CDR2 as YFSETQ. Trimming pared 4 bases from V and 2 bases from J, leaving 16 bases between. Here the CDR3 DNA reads TGCGCCAGCAGCGGAGCGACAGGAATAACCTACGAGCAGTACTTC. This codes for CASSGATGITYEQYF.

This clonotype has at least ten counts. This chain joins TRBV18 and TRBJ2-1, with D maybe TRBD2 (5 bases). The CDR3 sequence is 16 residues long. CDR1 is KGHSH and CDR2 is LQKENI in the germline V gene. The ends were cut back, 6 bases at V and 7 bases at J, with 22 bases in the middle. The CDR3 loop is CASSPRLATLSNEQFF. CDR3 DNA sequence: TGTGCCAGCTCCCCCCGTCTAGCTACCCTAAGTAATGAGCAGTTCTTC.

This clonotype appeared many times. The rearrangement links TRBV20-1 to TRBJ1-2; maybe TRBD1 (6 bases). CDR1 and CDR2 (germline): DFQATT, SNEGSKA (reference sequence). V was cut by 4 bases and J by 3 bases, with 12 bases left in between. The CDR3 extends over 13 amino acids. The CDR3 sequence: CSATLQGHYGYTF. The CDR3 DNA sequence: TGCAGTGCTACCCTACAGGGCCACTATGGCTACACCTTC.

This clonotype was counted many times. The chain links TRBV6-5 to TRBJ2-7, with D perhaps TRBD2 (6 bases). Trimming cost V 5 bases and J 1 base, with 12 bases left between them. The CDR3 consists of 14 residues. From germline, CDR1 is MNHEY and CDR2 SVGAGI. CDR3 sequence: CASSPSGRSYEQYF. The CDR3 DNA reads TGTGCCAGCAGTCCAAGCGGGCGTTCCTACGAGCAGTACTTC.

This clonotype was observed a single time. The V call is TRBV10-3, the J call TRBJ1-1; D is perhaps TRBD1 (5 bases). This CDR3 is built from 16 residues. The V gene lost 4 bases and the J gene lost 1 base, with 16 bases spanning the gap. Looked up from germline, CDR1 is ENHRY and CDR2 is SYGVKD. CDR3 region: CAISGRQRNQNTEAFF. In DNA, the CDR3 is TGTGCCATCAGTGGGAGACAGCGGAACCAGAACACTGAAGCTTTCTTT.

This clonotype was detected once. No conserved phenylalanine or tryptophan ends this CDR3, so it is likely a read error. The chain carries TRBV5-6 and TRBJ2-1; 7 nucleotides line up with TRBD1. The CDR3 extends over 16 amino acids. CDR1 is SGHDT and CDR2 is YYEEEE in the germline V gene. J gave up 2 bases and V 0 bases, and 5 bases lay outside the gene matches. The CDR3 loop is CASSLAGQGAYNEQFS. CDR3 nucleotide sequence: TGTGCCAGCAGCTTGGCCGGGCAGGGGGCCTACAATGAGCAGTTCTCC.

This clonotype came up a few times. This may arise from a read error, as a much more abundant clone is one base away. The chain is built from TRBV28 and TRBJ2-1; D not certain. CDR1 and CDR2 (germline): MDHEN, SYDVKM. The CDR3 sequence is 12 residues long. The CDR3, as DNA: TGTGCCAACAGTTTGCGTCTCCATGAGCAGTTCTTC. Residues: CANSLRLHEQFF.

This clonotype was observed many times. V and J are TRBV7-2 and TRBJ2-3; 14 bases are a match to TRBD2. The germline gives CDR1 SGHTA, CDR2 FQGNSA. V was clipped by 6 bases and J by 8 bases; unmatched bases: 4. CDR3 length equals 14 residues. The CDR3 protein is CASRTSGGAGTQYF. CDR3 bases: TGTGCCAGCAGGACTAGCGGGGGGGCCGGTACGCAGTATTTT.

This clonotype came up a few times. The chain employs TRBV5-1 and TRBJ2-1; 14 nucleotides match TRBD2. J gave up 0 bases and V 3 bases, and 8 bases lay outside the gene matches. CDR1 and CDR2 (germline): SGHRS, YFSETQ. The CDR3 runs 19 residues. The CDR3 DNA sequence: TGCGCCAGCAGCTCCGGACTAGCGGGGGGCCTACCCTCCTACAATGAGCAGTTCTTC. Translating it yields CASSSGLAGGLPSYNEQFF.

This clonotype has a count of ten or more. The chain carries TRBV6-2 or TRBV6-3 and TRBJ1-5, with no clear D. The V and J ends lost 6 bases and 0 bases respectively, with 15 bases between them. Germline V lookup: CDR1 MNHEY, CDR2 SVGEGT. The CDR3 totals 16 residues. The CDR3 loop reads CASRKEGGYSNQPQHF. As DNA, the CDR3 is TGTGCCAGCAGAAAAGAGGGCGGATATAGCAATCAGCCCCAGCATTTT.

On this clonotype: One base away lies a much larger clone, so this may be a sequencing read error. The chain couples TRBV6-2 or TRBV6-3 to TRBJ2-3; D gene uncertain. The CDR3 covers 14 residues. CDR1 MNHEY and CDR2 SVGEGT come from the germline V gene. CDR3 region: CANSYTSSTDTQYF. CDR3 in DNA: TGTGCCAACAGTTACACGTCCAGCACAGATACGCAGTATTTT.

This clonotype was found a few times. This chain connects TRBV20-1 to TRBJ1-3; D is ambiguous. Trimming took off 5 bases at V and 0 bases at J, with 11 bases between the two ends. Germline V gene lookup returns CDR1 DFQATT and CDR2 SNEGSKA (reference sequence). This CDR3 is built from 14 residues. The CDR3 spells CSAPRGRSGNTIYF. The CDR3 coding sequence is TGCAGTGCTCCCCGTGGCCGCTCTGGAAACACCATATATTTT.

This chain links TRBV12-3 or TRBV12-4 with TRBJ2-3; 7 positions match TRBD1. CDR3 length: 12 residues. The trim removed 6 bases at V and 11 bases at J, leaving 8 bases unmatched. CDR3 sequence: CASSRTGDVQYF. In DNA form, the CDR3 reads TGTGCCAGCAGCAGGACAGGAGATGTGCAGTATTTT.

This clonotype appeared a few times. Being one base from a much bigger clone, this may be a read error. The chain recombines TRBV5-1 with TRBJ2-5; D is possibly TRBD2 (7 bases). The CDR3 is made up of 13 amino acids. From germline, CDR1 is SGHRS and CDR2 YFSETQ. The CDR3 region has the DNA TGCGCCAGCAGCGGGGGGGGCAAAGAGGCCCAGTACTTC. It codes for CASSGGGKEAQYF.

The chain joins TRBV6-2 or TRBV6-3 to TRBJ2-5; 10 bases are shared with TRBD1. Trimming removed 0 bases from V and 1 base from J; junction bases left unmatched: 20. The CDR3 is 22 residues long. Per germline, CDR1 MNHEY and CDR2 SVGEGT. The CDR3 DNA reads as TGTGCCAGCAGTTACTCGAGCCGGGGACAGGGGAGACTACCCCTTAGCCAAGAGACCCAGTACTTC. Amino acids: CASSYSSRGQGRLPLSQETQYF.

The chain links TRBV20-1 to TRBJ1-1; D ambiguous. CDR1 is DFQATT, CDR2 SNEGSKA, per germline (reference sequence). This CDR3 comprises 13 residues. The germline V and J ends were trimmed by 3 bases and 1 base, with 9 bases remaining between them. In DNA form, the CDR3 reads TGCAGTGCTAGTAGGCCAGGGAACACTGAAGCTTTCTTT. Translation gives CSASRPGNTEAFF.